This T cell receptor (beta chain) was obtained from a study of T cells in localized non-small cell lung cancer. Study-wide results and limits: Sequencing covered just one tumor region, so heterogeneity cannot be ruled out. Clonality of T cells reached its maximum in uninvolved adjacent lung, surpassing tumor. Longer overall survival associated with higher blood T cell density; shorter survival with higher adjacent-lung clonality. Researchers found a median 57 of the top 100 tumor clones in adjacent lung.

Measured with immunoSEQ multiplex PCR; TCRdb has only the in-frame clones, and not every one. This sample has tens of thousands of clones, with roughly 89% found just once. As concerns this clone: Its antigen is currently unknown.

Germline loops: CDR1 SGHVS, CDR2 FNYEAQ. The CDR3 spans 18 residues. The V gene end was trimmed by 5 bases and the J gene end by 4 bases; junction bases not matched to a gene: 18. The origin of this receptor is a man aged 35-75 years with stage I squamous cell lung carcinoma. Sequences were derived from peripheral blood, sampled before any cancer treatment. The chain employs TRBV7-6 and TRBJ2-3, with TRBD2 matching over 7 bases. DNA of the CDR3: TGTGCCAGCAGCCCTATCACGCGGGGAGGGGCCGGTGCAGATACGCAGTATTTT. It encodes CASSPITRGGAGADTQYF.